The sequence of this T cell receptor (beta chain) was determined in a study of vaccination effects on CD4 cells after COVID-19. Between the trimmed V and J ends, which lost 0 bases and 5 bases, there was a span of 10 bases. Germline lookup yields CDR1 KGHSH and CDR2 LQKENI. The CDR3 runs 14 residues. With respect to this clone: Its antigen is as yet unknown.

Isolation of CD4+ T cells took place after around 10 days of culture. Subjects were given two BNT162b2 or mRNA-1273 vaccine doses. The study's findings and limits: Recruitment yielded few convalescent patients, and the study had no early post-infection timepoints.

Some clones are missing from TCRdb's copy, which holds only in-frame ones; the method was immunoSEQ multiplex PCR. The sample lists about 73,000 clones; roughly 75% were seen once. The clonotype comes from a human donor who received a COVID-19 vaccine. The rearrangement links TRBV18 to TRBJ2-5; D is unresolved. Sequencing was performed on CD4+ T cells from PBMCs cultured without peptide, taken after COVID-19 vaccination. CDR3 loop: CASSPPSNVETQYF. The CDR3 DNA reads as TGTGCCAGCTCACCACCTAGCAACGTGGAGACCCAGTACTTC.